These 5 T cell receptor beta chains came from one sample sequenced in a study of T-cell memory formation after mild COVID-19 (dated by TCRdb to about 2021). Library preparation was by 5' RACE. Sequencing relied on an Illumina NovaSeq 6000. TCRdb trimmed the raw reads at Q25, called clones with MiXCR and kept productive beta chains. When rows share a CDR3 protein, they turn into one entry using the most common DNA and genes. A total of about 160,000 distinct CDR3 sequences appear in this sample, roughly 28% of them only once. The top ten constitute 12% of the sample. Material: PBMCs or a T cell subset sorted from them (not recorded which). The receptors shown here come from an adult woman who had mild COVID-19 (a few samples of this study predate the infection). The sample titles of this study are shuffled in the database, so cell type and time point are left out; the donor was told from shared clones.

This clonotype was counted only a few times. This chain uses TRBV29-1 with TRBJ2-5; TRBD2 agrees at 15 bases. The ends lost 6 bases at V and 4 bases at J; junction bases unmatched: 6. Germline-derived CDR1 and CDR2 are SQVTM and ANQGSEA. This CDR3 has 15 residues. The CDR3 nucleotides read TGCAGCGTGGGACTAGCGGGAGGTGAGGCAGAGACCCAGTACTTC. This codes for CSVGLAGGEAETQYF.

This clonotype occurred a few times. The chain is built from TRBV3-1 and TRBJ1-4; D not certain. V dropped 4 bases and J dropped 6 bases, with 18 bases sitting between them. CDR1 is LGHDT, CDR2 YNNKEL, per germline (reference sequence). The CDR3 covers 16 residues. CDR3 sequence reads: CASSLYDGRRDEKLFF. In DNA form, the CDR3 reads TGTGCCAGCAGCCTCTACGATGGCAGAAGGGATGAAAAACTGTTTTTT.

This clonotype was observed a few times. The chain recombines TRBV5-4 with TRBJ1-6; the match to TRBD1 covers 8 bases. Germline V CDR1 and CDR2: SGHNT, YYREEE (reference sequence). The CDR3 contains 17 residues. Losses at the gene ends were 0 bases for V and 8 bases for J; bases not matched to a gene: 10. In DNA form, the CDR3 reads TGTGCCAGCAGCTTGGGTCGGGCGGACAGGGACCATTCACCCCTCCACTTT. The encoded protein is CASSLGRADRDHSPLHF.

The V call is TRBV19, the J call TRBJ1-2; 7 nucleotides agree with TRBD1. J lost 0 bases, V lost 4 bases, and 5 bases had no gene match. The CDR3 sequence is 15 residues long. Germline lookup yields CDR1 LNHDA and CDR2 SQIVND (reference sequence). The CDR3 coding sequence is TGTGCCAGTAGTAGGGAGACAGGGACTAACTATGGCTACACCTTC. The encoded protein is CASSRETGTNYGYTF.

This rearrangement joins TRBV4-1 to TRBJ2-7; no clear D gene. Trimming took off 1 base at V and 7 bases at J, with 23 bases between the two ends. Per the germline V gene, CDR1 is MGHRA and CDR2 is YSYEKL. The CDR3 contains 17 residues. The CDR3 DNA reads as TGCGCCAGCAGCCAAGGCCCCCTTGTAGGCGGAGCTAGGGAGCAGTACTTC. Its translation: CASSQGPLVGGAREQYF.